This T cell receptor beta chain was sequenced in a study of cytomegalovirus exposure and HLA in healthy donors. V shed 0 bases, J shed 2 bases, and the junction held 3 bases outside the gene matches. The length of the CDR3 is 15 residues. Germline V CDR1 and CDR2: SGDLS, YYNGEE. Study findings and constraints: There were a few CMV-associated chains whose specificity for CMV antigens was confirmed in vitro. Reportedly, a later analysis found an Asian-associated ancestry cluster had fewer N-insertions than the approximately 670-donor mean.

For this clone: Its antigen is as yet unknown.

Primers included in the PCR were 60 Vbeta and 13 Jbeta primers. In the original analysis: As a later analysis found, there were roughly 80 million unique TCR beta chains, of which some 10 million were shared. TCRdb keeps only in-frame clones here, not all; method: immunoSEQ multiplex PCR. Clone size and the V and J calls come from that table; the DNA yielded D and trimming. Seen here are around 93,000 clones, about 81% observed once, and the top ten hold about 3.3%. Material: PBMCs. This receptor was identified in a woman between 40 and 55 years old in good health and CMV-seronegative. This sequence joins TRBV9 and TRBJ2-7, with 9 bases aligning to TRBD2. The CDR3 loop is CASSVEGGRAYEQYF. CDR3 DNA: TGTGCCAGCAGCGTAGAGGGCGGGAGGGCCTACGAGCAGTACTTC.